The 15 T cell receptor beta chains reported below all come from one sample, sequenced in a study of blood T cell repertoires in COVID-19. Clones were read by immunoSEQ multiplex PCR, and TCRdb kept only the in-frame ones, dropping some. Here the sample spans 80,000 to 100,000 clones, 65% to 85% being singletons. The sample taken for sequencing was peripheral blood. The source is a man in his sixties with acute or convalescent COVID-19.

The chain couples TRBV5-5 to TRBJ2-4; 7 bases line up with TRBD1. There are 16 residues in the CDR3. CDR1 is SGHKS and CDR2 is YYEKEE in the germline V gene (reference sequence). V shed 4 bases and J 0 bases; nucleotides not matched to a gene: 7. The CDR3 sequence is CASSTGQVLAKNIQYF. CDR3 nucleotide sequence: TGTGCCAGCAGCACTGGACAGGTGTTAGCCAAAAACATTCAGTACTTC.

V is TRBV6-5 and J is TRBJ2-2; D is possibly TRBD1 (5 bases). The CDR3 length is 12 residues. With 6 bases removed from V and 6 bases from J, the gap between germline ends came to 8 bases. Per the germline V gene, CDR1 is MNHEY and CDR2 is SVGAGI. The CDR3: CASSRAPGELFF. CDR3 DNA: TGTGCCAGCAGCAGGGCCCCCGGGGAGCTGTTTTTT.

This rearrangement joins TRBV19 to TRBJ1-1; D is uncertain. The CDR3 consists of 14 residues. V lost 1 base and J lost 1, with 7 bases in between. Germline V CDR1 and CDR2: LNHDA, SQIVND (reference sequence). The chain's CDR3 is CASSIGPWNTEAFF. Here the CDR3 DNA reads TGTGCCAGTAGTATAGGGCCTTGGAACACTGAAGCTTTCTTT.

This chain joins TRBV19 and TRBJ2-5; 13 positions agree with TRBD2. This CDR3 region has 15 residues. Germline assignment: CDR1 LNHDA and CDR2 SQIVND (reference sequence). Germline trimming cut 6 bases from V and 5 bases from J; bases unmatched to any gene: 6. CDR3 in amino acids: CASSRTSGSMETQYF. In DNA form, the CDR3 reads TGTGCCAGTAGCCGGACTAGCGGGAGTATGGAGACCCAGTACTTC.

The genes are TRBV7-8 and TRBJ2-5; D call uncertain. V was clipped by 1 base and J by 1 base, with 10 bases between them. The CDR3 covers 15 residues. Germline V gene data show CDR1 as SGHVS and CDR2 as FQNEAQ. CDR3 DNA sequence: TGTGCCAGCAGCTTAGTTTATGAGCCCCAAGAGACCCAGTACTTC. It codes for CASSLVYEPQETQYF.

The CDR3 coding sequence is TGTGCCAGCAGCACACCGGGACTAGCCTACAATGAGCAGTTCTTC. Encoded protein: CASSTPGLAYNEQFF. The chain uses TRBV11-2 and TRBJ2-1; 8 bases line up with TRBD2. CDR1 SGHAT and CDR2 FQNNGV come from the germline V gene. This CDR3 has 15 residues. V gave up 5 bases and J gave up 2 bases; unmatched junction bases: 5.

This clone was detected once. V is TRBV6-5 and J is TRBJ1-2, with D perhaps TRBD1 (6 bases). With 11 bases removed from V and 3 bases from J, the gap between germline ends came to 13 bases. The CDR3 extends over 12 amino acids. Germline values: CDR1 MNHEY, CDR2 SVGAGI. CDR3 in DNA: TGTGCCGCCCGGACAGCTGACTATGGCTACACCTTC. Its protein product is CAARTADYGYTF.

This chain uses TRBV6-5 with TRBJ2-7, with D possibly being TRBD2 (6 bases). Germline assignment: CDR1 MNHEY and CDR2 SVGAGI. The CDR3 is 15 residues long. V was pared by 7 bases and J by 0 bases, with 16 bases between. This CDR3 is CASKTSWTSSYEQYF. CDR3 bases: TGTGCCAGCAAAACTAGCTGGACGAGCTCCTACGAGCAGTACTTC.

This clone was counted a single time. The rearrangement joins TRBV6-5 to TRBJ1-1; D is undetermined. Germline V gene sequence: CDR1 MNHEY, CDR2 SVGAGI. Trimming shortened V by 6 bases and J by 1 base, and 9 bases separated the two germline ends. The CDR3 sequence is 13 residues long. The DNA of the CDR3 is TGTGCCAGCAGCCGAACAGCGAACACTGAAGCTTTCTTT. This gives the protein CASSRTANTEAFF.

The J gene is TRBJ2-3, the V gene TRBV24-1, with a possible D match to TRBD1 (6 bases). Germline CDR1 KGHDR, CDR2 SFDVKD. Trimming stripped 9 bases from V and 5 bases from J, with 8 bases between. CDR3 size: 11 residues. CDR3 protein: CATGGGDTQYF. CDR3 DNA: TGTGCCACCGGGGGCGGAGATACGCAGTATTTT.

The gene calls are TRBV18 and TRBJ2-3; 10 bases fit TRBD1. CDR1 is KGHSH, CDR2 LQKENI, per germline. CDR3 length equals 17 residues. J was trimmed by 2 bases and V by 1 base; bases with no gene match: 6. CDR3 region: CASSPLGGTGVTDTQYF. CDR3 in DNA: TGTGCCAGCTCACCACTGGGCGGGACAGGGGTCACAGATACGCAGTATTTT.

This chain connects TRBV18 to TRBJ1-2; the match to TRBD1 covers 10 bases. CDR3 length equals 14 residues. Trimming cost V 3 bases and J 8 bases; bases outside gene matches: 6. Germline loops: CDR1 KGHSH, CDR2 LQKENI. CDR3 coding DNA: TGTGCCAGCTCACCCTCCGGGACAGGGGTCGGCTACACCTTC. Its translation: CASSPSGTGVGYTF.

The CDR3 coding sequence is TGTGCCAGCAGTTTTTTTCAGGGGGCGCATTACAATGAGCAGTTCTTC. This codes for CASSFFQGAHYNEQFF. J is TRBJ2-1 and V is TRBV5-4; TRBD1 matches at 8 bases. V shed 5 bases, J shed 4 bases, and the junction held 11 bases outside the gene matches. Germline lookup yields CDR1 SGHNT and CDR2 YYREEE (reference sequence). The CDR3 is made up of 16 amino acids.

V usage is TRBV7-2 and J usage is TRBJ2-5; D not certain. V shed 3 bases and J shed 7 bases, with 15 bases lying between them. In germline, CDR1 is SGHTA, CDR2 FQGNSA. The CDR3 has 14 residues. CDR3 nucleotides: TGTGCCAGCAGCTTTACAGCTCCCGGTGGGACCCAGTACTTC. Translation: CASSFTAPGGTQYF.

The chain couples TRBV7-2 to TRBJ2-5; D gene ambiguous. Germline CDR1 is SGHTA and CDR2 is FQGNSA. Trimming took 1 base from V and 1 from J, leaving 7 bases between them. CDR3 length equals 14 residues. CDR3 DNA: TGTGCCAGCAGCTTAGAACAGCTCCAAGAGACCCAGTACTTC. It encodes CASSLEQLQETQYF.